This T cell receptor (beta chain) was retrieved from a study of cytomegalovirus exposure and HLA in healthy donors. Study-level points and caveats: Most TCR sequences showed up rarely, but some public TCRs showed up in many donors.

13 Jbeta primers and 60 Vbeta primers were used for the PCR. The protocol was immunoSEQ multiplex PCR, while the TCRdb copy is restricted to in-frame clones and leaves out a portion. The repertoire includes 95,000 to 150,000 clones, roughly 60% of them detected once, and 9% to 10% sits in the top ten. A remark on this clone: Its target is unknown.

Germline trimming cut 0 bases from V and 2 bases from J; bases unmatched to any gene: 2. Germline V gene data show CDR1 as SGHRS and CDR2 as YFSETQ. The CDR3 is made up of 15 amino acids. The source is a man aged 35 to 55 in good health and CMV-seropositive. Sequencing was carried out using PBMCs. V usage is TRBV5-1 and J usage is TRBJ2-1, with 7 nucleotides matching TRBD1. The chain's CDR3 is CASSLGDRAYNEQFF. The DNA for the CDR3 is TGCGCCAGCAGCTTGGGGGACAGAGCCTACAATGAGCAGTTCTTC. The complete variable domain, with remaining parts taken from reference TRBV5-1 and TRBJ2-1, reads KAGVTQTPRYLIKTRGQQVTLSCSPISGHRSVSWYQQTPGQGLQFLFEYFSETQRNKGNFPGRFSGRQFSNSRSEMNVSTLELGDSALYLCASSLGDRAYNEQFFGPGTRLTVL.